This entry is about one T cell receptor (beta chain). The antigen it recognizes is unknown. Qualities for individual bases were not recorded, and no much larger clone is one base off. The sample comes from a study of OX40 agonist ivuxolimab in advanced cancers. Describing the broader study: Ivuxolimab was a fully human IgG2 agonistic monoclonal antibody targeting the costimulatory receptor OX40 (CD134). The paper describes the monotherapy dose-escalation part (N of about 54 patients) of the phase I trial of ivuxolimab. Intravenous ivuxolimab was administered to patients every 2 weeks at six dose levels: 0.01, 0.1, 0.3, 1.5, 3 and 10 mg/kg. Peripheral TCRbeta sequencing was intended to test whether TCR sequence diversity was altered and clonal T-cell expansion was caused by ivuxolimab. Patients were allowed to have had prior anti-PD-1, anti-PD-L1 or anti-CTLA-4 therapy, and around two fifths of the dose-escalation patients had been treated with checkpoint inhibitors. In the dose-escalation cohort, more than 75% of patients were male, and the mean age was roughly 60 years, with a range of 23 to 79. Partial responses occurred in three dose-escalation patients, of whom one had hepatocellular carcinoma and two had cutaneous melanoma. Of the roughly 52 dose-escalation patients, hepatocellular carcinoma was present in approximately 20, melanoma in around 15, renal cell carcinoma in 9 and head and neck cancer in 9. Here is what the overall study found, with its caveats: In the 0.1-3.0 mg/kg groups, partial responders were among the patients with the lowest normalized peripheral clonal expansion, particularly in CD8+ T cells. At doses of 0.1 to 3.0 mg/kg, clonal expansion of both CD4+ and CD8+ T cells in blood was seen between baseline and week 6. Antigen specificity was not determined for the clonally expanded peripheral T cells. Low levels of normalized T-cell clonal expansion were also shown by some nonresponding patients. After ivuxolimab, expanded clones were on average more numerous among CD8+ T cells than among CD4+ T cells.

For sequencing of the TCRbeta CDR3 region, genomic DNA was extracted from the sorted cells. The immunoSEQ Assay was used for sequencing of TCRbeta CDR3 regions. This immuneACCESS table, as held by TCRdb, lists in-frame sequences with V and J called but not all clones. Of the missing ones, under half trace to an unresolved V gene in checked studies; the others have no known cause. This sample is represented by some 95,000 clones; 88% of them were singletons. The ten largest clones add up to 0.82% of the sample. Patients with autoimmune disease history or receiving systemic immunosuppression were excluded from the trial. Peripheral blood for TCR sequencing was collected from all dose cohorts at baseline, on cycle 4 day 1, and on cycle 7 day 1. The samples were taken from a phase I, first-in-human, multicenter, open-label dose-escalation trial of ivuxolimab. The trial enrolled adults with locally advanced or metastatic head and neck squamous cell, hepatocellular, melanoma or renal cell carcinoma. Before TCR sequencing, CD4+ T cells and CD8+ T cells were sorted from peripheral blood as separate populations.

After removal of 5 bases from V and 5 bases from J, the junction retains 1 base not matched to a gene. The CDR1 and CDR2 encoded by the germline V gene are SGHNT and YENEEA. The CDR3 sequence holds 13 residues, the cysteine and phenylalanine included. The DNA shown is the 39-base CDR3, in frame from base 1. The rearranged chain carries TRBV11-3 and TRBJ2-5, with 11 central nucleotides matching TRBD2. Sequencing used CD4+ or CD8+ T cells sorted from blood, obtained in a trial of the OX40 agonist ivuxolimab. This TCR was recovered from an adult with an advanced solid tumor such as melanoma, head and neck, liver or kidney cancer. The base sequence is TGTGCCAGCAGCCGGACTAGCGGGGAGACCCAGTACTTC. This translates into CASSRTSGETQYF.